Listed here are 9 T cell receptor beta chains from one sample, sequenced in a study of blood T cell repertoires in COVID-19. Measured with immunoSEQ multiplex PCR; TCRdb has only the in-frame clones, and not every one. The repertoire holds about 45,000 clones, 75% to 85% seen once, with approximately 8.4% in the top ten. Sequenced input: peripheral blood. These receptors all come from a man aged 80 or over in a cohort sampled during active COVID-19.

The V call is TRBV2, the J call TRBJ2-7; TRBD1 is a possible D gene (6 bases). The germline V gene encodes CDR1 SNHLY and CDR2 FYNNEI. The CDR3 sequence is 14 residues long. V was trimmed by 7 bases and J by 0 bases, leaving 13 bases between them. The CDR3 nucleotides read TGTGCCAGCATGGGCAGGGGAAGCTCCTACGAGCAGTACTTC. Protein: CASMGRGSSYEQYF. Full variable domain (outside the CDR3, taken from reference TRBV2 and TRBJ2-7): EPEVTQTPSHQVTQMGQEVILRCVPISNHLYFYWYRQILGQKVEFLVSFYNNEISEKSEIFDDQFSVERPDGSNFTLKIRSTKLEDSAMYFCASMGRGSSYEQYFGPGTRLTVT.

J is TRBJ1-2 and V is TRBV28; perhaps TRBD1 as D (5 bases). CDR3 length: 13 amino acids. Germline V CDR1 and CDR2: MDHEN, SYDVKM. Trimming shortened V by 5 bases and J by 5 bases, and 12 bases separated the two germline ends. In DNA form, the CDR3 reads TGTGCCAGCAGTAGGGACTTCACTTATGGCTACACCTTC. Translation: CASSRDFTYGYTF.

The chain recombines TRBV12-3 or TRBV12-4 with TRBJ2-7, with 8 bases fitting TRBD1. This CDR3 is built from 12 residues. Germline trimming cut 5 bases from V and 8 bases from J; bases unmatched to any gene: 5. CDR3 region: CASSPGTGQQYF. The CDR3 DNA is TGTGCCAGCAGTCCCGGGACAGGCCAGCAGTACTTC.

For the CDR3, the DNA is TGCGCCAGCAGCTCTGGACAGGGCTACGAGCAGTACTTC. Amino acid sequence: CASSSGQGYEQYF. J is TRBJ2-7 and V is TRBV5-1, with TRBD1 matching over 8 bases. With 3 bases clipped from V and 3 bases from J, the junction kept 2 bases outside the gene matches. This CDR3 region has 13 residues. Germline CDR1 is SGHRS and CDR2 is YFSETQ.

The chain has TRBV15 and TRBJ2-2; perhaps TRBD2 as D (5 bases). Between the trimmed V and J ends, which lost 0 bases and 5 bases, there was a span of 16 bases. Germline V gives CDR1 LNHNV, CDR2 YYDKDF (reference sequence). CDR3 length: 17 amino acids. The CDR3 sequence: CATSRDLLAAETGELFF. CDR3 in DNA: TGTGCCACCAGCAGAGATCTGCTAGCAGCCGAGACCGGGGAGCTGTTTTTT.

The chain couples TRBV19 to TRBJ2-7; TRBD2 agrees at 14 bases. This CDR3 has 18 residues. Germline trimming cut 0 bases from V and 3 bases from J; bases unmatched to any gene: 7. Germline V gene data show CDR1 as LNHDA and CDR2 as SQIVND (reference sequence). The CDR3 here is CASSIDLGLAGGRYEQYF. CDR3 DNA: TGTGCCAGTAGTATAGACCTCGGACTAGCGGGGGGACGCTACGAGCAGTACTTC. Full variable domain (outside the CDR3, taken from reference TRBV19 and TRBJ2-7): DGGITQSPKYLFRKEGQNVTLSCEQNLNHDAMYWYRQDPGQGLRLIYYSQIVNDFQKGDIAEGYSVSREKKESFPLTVTSAQKNPTAFYLCASSIDLGLAGGRYEQYFGPGTRLTVT.

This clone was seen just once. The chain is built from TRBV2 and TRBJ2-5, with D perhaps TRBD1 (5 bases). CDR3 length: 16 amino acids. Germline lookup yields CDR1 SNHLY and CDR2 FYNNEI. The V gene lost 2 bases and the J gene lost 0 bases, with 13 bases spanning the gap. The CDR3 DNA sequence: TGTGCCAGCAGTGAAAACCGTGACAGCTACCAAGAGACCCAGTACTTC. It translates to CASSENRDSYQETQYF.

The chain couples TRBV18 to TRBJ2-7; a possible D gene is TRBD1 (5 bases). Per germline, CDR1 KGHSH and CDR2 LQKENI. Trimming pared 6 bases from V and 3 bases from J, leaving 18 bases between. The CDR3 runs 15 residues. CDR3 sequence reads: CASSPSLQGRYEQYF. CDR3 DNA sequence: TGTGCCAGCTCCCCCTCCCTCCAGGGTCGCTACGAGCAGTACTTC.

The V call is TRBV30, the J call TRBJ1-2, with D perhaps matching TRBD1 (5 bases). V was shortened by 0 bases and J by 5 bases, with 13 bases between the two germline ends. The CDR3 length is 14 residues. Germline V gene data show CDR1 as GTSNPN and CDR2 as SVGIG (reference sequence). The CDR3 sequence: CAWSVKGLPYGYTF. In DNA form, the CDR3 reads TGTGCCTGGAGTGTGAAGGGACTTCCTTATGGCTACACCTTC.